The 26 T cell receptor beta chains below were found in one sample sequenced in a study of blood T cell repertoires in COVID-19. Profiling relied on immunoSEQ multiplex PCR, and the TCRdb table lists in-frame clones only, not all of them. In the table there are 140,000 or so clones, 76% of which are singletons. Input material: peripheral blood. These receptors were obtained from a man in his 60s with acute or convalescent COVID-19.

The V call is TRBV6-4, the J call TRBJ2-7, with D maybe TRBD1 (5 bases). CDR3 length: 15 amino acids. Germline assignment: CDR1 MRHNA and CDR2 SNTAGT. Trimming shortened V by 4 bases and J by 7 bases, and 20 bases separated the two germline ends. Here the CDR3 DNA reads TGTGCCAGCAGTGTAGCTTTAGGTGACAGCGATGAGCAGTACTTC. Translated, it gives CASSVALGDSDEQYF.

V and J are TRBV28 and TRBJ1-1; D is perhaps TRBD1 (6 bases). Germline V CDR1 and CDR2: MDHEN, SYDVKM. The CDR3 is 14 residues long. V was trimmed by 2 bases and J by 0 bases, leaving 7 bases between them. DNA of the CDR3: TGTGCCAGCAGTTTAACAGGGATGAACACTGAAGCTTTCTTT. Translation: CASSLTGMNTEAFF.

The sample holds a few counts of this clone. Other DNA sequences in the same sample also yield this CDR3. The chain couples TRBV12-3 or TRBV12-4 to TRBJ1-1; 8 bases fit TRBD1. The CDR3 spans 13 residues. In DNA form, the CDR3 reads TGTGCAACCAGGGGGCAGTTGAACACTGAAGCTTTCTTT. Translated: CATRGQLNTEAFF.

This clone was recorded once. V usage is TRBV7-2 and J usage is TRBJ2-6; TRBD2 might be the D (6 bases). V gave up 4 bases and J gave up 5 bases, with 18 bases separating them. This CDR3 contains 17 residues. Per germline, CDR1 SGHTA and CDR2 FQGNSA. The CDR3 protein is CASSYRDSVVWANVLTF. Written as DNA, the CDR3 is TGTGCCAGCAGCTACCGGGACTCTGTGGTATGGGCCAACGTCCTGACTTTC.

This clone was seen only a few times. The V gene is TRBV2, the J gene TRBJ1-5, with TRBD1 identical over 7 bases. The V segment lost 5 bases and the J segment 4 bases; nucleotides outside the gene matches: 8. Germline CDR1 and CDR2: SNHLY and FYNNEI. CDR3 length: 15 amino acids. In DNA, the CDR3 is TGTGCCAGCAGTTCTCGACGGGACAGTAATCAGCCCCAGCATTTT. This translates into CASSSRRDSNQPQHF.

This clone came up a few times. J is TRBJ1-1 and V is TRBV19; 11 positions agree with TRBD1. Germline-derived CDR1 and CDR2 are LNHDA and SQIVND (reference sequence). The CDR3 consists of 14 residues. The V and J ends lost 5 bases and 5 bases, in that order; junction bases with no gene match: 4. The CDR3 sequence: CASSGQGAGTEAFF. Written as DNA, the CDR3 is TGTGCCAGTAGTGGACAGGGGGCTGGAACTGAAGCTTTCTTT. The full variable domain, its missing parts supplied by reference TRBV19 and TRBJ1-1, is DGGITQSPKYLFRKEGQNVTLSCEQNLNHDAMYWYRQDPGQGLRLIYYSQIVNDFQKGDIAEGYSVSREKKESFPLTVTSAQKNPTAFYLCASSGQGAGTEAFFGQGTRLTVV.

The chain joins TRBV7-2 to TRBJ2-4, with D possibly TRBD1 on 6 matching bases. V was pared by 5 bases and J by 0 bases, with 14 bases between. Germline V CDR1 and CDR2: SGHTA, FQGNSA. CDR3 length: 16 amino acids. The CDR3 coding sequence is TGTGCCAGCAGCCCGCGGACAGATCTAGCCAAAAACATTCAGTACTTC. Amino acid sequence: CASSPRTDLAKNIQYF.

The chain joins TRBV7-3 to TRBJ1-2, with TRBD1 matching over 9 bases. Trimming at V came to 5 bases and at J to 7 bases, leaving 8 bases not matched to a gene. Germline assignment: CDR1 SGHTA and CDR2 FQGTGA. CDR3 length: 14 amino acids. The DNA of the CDR3 is TGTGCCAGCAGCACTGGACAGGGGCTGGTTGGCTACACCTTC. Translated, it gives CASSTGQGLVGYTF.

V usage is TRBV5-1 and J usage is TRBJ2-7; D possibly corresponds to TRBD2 (5 bases). Germline assignment: CDR1 SGHRS and CDR2 YFSETQ. The V end was cut by 0 bases, the J end by 6 bases, with 19 bases between. The CDR3 sequence is 16 residues long. For the CDR3, the DNA is TGCGCCAGCAGCTTGGCCTGGTCGACAAGCGGCGGCGAGCAGTACTTC. Its translation: CASSLAWSTSGGEQYF.

This sequence joins TRBV7-6 and TRBJ2-7; 10 positions match TRBD1. The V segment lost 5 bases and the J segment 6 bases; nucleotides outside the gene matches: 10. This CDR3 contains 15 residues. The V gene's germline CDR1 is SGHVS and CDR2 FNYEAQ. The CDR3 DNA follows: TGTGCCAGCAGCGCCGGGACAGGGGTTATTGGCGAGCAGTACTTC. It yields the protein CASSAGTGVIGEQYF.

This chain links TRBV19 with TRBJ2-7, with 9 bases matching TRBD2. Germline V gives CDR1 LNHDA, CDR2 SQIVND (reference sequence). The V segment lost 5 bases and the J segment 0 bases; nucleotides outside the gene matches: 5. This CDR3 is built from 15 residues. The CDR3 reads CASSQLAGFSYEQYF. DNA of the CDR3: TGTGCCAGTAGTCAACTAGCGGGTTTCTCCTACGAGCAGTACTTC.

V is TRBV6-1 and J is TRBJ2-7; 9 positions match TRBD1. The CDR3 totals 17 residues. The ends lost 3 bases at V and 5 bases at J; junction bases unmatched: 14. CDR1 and CDR2 (germline): MNHNS, SASEGT. Written as DNA, the CDR3 is TGTGCCAGCAGTGACCTGGGACAGGGTTATGTAACGGACGAGCAGTACTTC. Encoded protein: CASSDLGQGYVTDEQYF.

This clone was detected only a few times. CDR3 residues: CASSPPDRANYGYTF. The CDR3 bases are TGTGCCAGCAGCCCCCCGGACAGAGCTAACTATGGCTACACCTTC. The rearrangement uses TRBV21-1 and TRBJ1-2; the listed D gene, TRBD1, was not tested against the DNA. TRBV21-1 is given as a pseudogene. CDR3 length equals 15 residues.

The gene calls are TRBV6-5 and TRBJ2-4; D is unresolved. Trimming shortened V by 7 bases and J by 3 bases, and 16 bases separated the two germline ends. CDR1 and CDR2 (germline): MNHEY, SVGAGI. The CDR3 sequence is 15 residues long. The CDR3 loop reads CASTRGVGGKNIQYF. CDR3 DNA sequence: TGTGCCAGCACCCGCGGCGTTGGTGGCAAAAACATTCAGTACTTC.

This clone was seen only a few times. V usage is TRBV19 and J usage is TRBJ2-1; no firm D call. This CDR3 contains 15 residues. From germline, CDR1 is LNHDA and CDR2 SQIVND (reference sequence). V was cut by 1 base and J by 0 bases, with 7 bases left in between. The CDR3 region has the DNA TGTGCCAGTAGTATAGTCCCCAGCTCCTACAATGAGCAGTTCTTC. This encodes CASSIVPSSYNEQFF.

The chain links TRBV27 to TRBJ1-2, with TRBD1 matching over 7 bases. Per germline, CDR1 MNHEY and CDR2 SMNVEV (reference sequence). The CDR3 covers 16 residues. J lost 5 bases, V lost 3 bases, and 12 bases had no gene match. CDR3 loop: CASSFTTGNTLYGYTF. The CDR3 DNA reads TGTGCCAGCAGTTTTACGACAGGGAATACCCTATATGGCTACACCTTC.

The J gene is TRBJ2-7, the V gene TRBV28; 10 nucleotides match TRBD1. This CDR3 contains 22 residues. The germline V gene encodes CDR1 MDHEN and CDR2 SYDVKM. The V gene end was trimmed by 2 bases and the J gene end by 3 bases; junction bases not matched to a gene: 25. The DNA of the CDR3 is TGTGCCAGCAGTTTAAGCCCTCCCTTCGGGACAGGGGCCCTACCCTACTTCTACGAGCAGTACTTC. It codes for CASSLSPPFGTGALPYFYEQYF.

V and J are TRBV6-6 and TRBJ2-7; the D is unclear. Germline CDR1 MNHNY, CDR2 SVGAGI (reference sequence). The CDR3 is 13 residues long. With 2 bases removed from V and 3 bases from J, the gap between germline ends came to 8 bases. CDR3 sequence: CASSYSYLYEQYF. CDR3 nucleotide sequence: TGTGCCAGCAGTTACAGCTACCTCTACGAGCAGTACTTC.

This clone was recorded only once. The chain uses TRBV7-8 and TRBJ2-7; D is perhaps TRBD2 (5 bases). This CDR3 contains 14 residues. Germline V gene data show CDR1 as SGHVS and CDR2 as FQNEAQ. The V gene lost 2 bases and the J gene lost 0 bases, with 8 bases spanning the gap. The CDR3 region is CASSLYRDSYEQYF. The DNA for the CDR3 is TGTGCCAGCAGCTTATATCGGGACTCCTACGAGCAGTACTTC.

The V gene is TRBV27, the J gene TRBJ2-7, with TRBD1 matching 9 bases. The CDR3 has 15 amino acids. CDR1 and CDR2 from the germline V gene are MNHEY and SMNVEV (reference sequence). V shed 2 bases and J 0 bases; nucleotides not matched to a gene: 2. In nucleotides, the CDR3 is TGTGCCAGCAGTTTAACGGGACAGGGCTCCTACGAGCAGTACTTC. It is translated as CASSLTGQGSYEQYF.

The chain joins TRBV7-6 to TRBJ2-3; TRBD2 matches at 7 bases. This CDR3 has 15 residues. In germline, CDR1 is SGHVS, CDR2 FNYEAQ. Trimming took 5 bases from V and 6 from J; bases not matched to a gene: 11. CDR3 sequence reads: CASSRGTTSMDTQYF. DNA of the CDR3: TGTGCCAGCAGCCGCGGGACTACTAGCATGGATACGCAGTATTTT.

The gene calls are TRBV10-3 and TRBJ2-1; TRBD2 matches 11 bases. This CDR3 spans 13 amino acids. Germline trimming cut 10 bases from V and 4 bases from J; bases unmatched to any gene: 3. The germline V gene has CDR1 ENHRY and CDR2 SYGVKD. DNA of the CDR3: TGTGCCACCGCTAGCGGGGGGTACAATGAGCAGTTCTTC. Translation: CATASGGYNEQFF.

This rearrangement joins TRBV18 to TRBJ2-1; the D gene is possibly TRBD1 (6 bases). Per the germline V gene, CDR1 is KGHSH and CDR2 is LQKENI. V lost 4 bases and J 3 bases, leaving 13 bases between the germline ends. The CDR3 extends over 15 amino acids. DNA of the CDR3: TGTGCCAGCTCACTCACGACAGGCCTCTACAATGAGCAGTTCTTC. It translates to CASSLTTGLYNEQFF.

This chain connects TRBV7-8 to TRBJ2-1; 10 bases are a match to TRBD2. With V trimmed by 2 bases and J by 12 bases, 16 bases remained unmatched. The length of the CDR3 is 17 residues. Germline CDR1 SGHVS, CDR2 FQNEAQ. CDR3: CASSLPPTRLAGDVQFF. DNA of the CDR3: TGTGCCAGCAGCTTACCACCAACTAGGCTAGCGGGAGACGTGCAGTTCTTC.

This clone has only one observation. V and J are TRBV28 and TRBJ1-4; tentative D call: TRBD1 (5 bases). The germline CDR1 and CDR2 sequences are MDHEN and SYDVKM. The germline V and J ends were trimmed by 5 bases and 7 bases, with 17 bases remaining between them. This CDR3 comprises 15 residues. CDR3 bases: TGTGCCAGCAGTCTTTTGGTGGCAGGGTCTGAAAAACTGTTTTTT. Its protein product is CASSLLVAGSEKLFF.

CDR3 sequence (DNA): TGTGCCAGCAGTGGACCGGGACTTTACAATGAGCAGTTCTTC. This encodes CASSGPGLYNEQFF. This chain links TRBV2 with TRBJ2-1, with D maybe TRBD2 (6 bases). Looked up from germline, CDR1 is SNHLY and CDR2 is FYNNEI. This CDR3 spans 14 amino acids. Between the trimmed V and J ends, which lost 4 bases and 4 bases, there was a span of 11 bases.